The 24 T cell receptor beta chains below come from one sample, sequenced in a study of identical twins. TCRdb itself ran the 5' RACE reads through MiXCR, one entry per CDR3 protein. The data show fewer than 450,000 distinct CDR3 sequences, approximately 9.1% seen once. Sequencing was done on a sample of naive T cells sorted from blood. These receptors all come from a woman aged 50 to 60 in good health.

This clonotype was counted only a few times. One junction end disagrees with the germline gene, perhaps due to a read error. The chain joins TRBV24-1 to TRBJ2-1; unclear D gene. Germline assignment: CDR1 KGHDR and CDR2 SFDVKD. This CDR3 has 14 amino acids. The CDR3 bases are TGTGCCACCGGTGACTCCCCTGATTACAATGAGCAGTTCTTC. It encodes CATGDSPDYNEQFF.

The rearrangement links TRBV11-2 to TRBJ2-1, with unresolved D. V lost 4 bases and J lost 5, with 15 bases in between. Germline V gene data show CDR1 as SGHAT and CDR2 as FQNNGV. CDR3 length: 15 amino acids. DNA for the CDR3: TGTGCCAGCAGCTCCCTGCGAGGTGCGGACAATGAGCAGTTCTTC. As protein: CASSSLRGADNEQFF.

This rearrangement joins TRBV20-1 to TRBJ2-4, with 7 nucleotides matching TRBD1. Germline values: CDR1 DFQATT, CDR2 SNEGSKA (reference sequence). V lost 6 bases and J lost 8; bases outside the gene matches: 13. This CDR3 comprises 14 residues. Here the CDR3 DNA reads TGCAGTGCCCTAGTTTTAGGGGGCGAAGACATTCAGTACTTC. It is translated as CSALVLGGEDIQYF.

This clonotype was observed a handful of times. This chain uses TRBV7-8 with TRBJ1-2; 8 bases align to TRBD1. CDR3 length equals 15 residues. Germline V lookup: CDR1 SGHVS, CDR2 FQNEAQ. J was trimmed by 8 bases and V by 0 bases; bases with no gene match: 8. The CDR3 loop reads CASSLAGQDNGGYTF. The CDR3 DNA sequence: TGTGCCAGCAGCTTAGCGGGACAGGACAACGGAGGCTACACCTTC.

The V and J genes are TRBV7-2 and TRBJ2-7; 8 bases map to TRBD1. The germline CDR1 and CDR2 sequences are SGHTA and FQGNSA. This CDR3 is built from 15 residues. The ends lost 1 base at V and 6 bases at J; junction bases unmatched: 8. The CDR3 spells CASSLGAQGAGEQYF. CDR3 bases: TGTGCCAGCAGCTTAGGAGCGCAGGGGGCAGGCGAGCAGTACTTC.

This clonotype was observed at least ten times. The chain is built from TRBV7-8 and TRBJ2-1; 12 bases line up with TRBD2. J gave up 8 bases and V 3 bases, and 5 bases lay outside the gene matches. The germline V gene has CDR1 SGHVS and CDR2 FQNEAQ. CDR3 length: 15 amino acids. The CDR3 region is CASSFRTSGVYEQFF. The CDR3 coding sequence is TGTGCCAGCAGCTTTCGGACTAGCGGGGTCTATGAGCAGTTCTTC.

This chain uses TRBV6-5 with TRBJ2-7; possible D gene TRBD1, 6 bases. V lost 3 bases and J 7 bases, leaving 16 bases between the germline ends. Germline V gene lookup returns CDR1 MNHEY and CDR2 SVGAGI. The CDR3 has 14 residues. DNA of the CDR3: TGTGCCAGCAGTTATGGTTCGCAGGGGCAAGAGCAGTACTTC. It yields the protein CASSYGSQGQEQYF.

This clonotype was seen a handful of times. The gene calls are TRBV5-1 and TRBJ2-7; 12 nucleotides line up with TRBD2. V was pared by 0 bases and J by 1 base, with 17 bases of the junction left unmatched. Germline assignment: CDR1 SGHRS and CDR2 YFSETQ. CDR3 size: 21 residues. The CDR3 sequence: CASSLGGGLAGRSGLSYEQYV. The CDR3 nucleotides are TGCGCCAGCAGCTTGGGCGGGGGACTAGCGGGCCGAAGCGGCCTTTCCTACGAGCAGTACGTC.

This chain uses TRBV5-6 with TRBJ2-3; weak D call: TRBD1 (5 bases). V lost 7 bases and J lost 2, with 17 bases in between. CDR1 and CDR2 (germline): SGHDT, YYEEEE. CDR3 size: 15 residues. CDR3 DNA: TGTGCCAGCCAGTCAGGTGACAGAAACACAGATACGCAGTATTTT. Protein product: CASQSGDRNTDTQYF.

This clonotype turned up a few times. The rearrangement uses TRBV7-2 and TRBJ2-7; the D gene is possibly TRBD2 (5 bases). CDR3 length: 15 residues. The V and J ends lost 5 bases and 0 bases respectively, with 14 bases between them. Germline CDR1 is SGHTA and CDR2 is FQGNSA. DNA for the CDR3: TGTGCCAGCAGCGGAGGCTACCAAAGCTCCTACGAGCAGTACTTC. Protein sequence: CASSGGYQSSYEQYF.

V and J are TRBV20-1 and TRBJ1-2; 9 bases map to TRBD1. The V gene's germline CDR1 is DFQATT and CDR2 SNEGSKA (reference sequence). J lost 8 bases, V lost 0 bases, and 7 bases had no gene match. The CDR3 covers 14 residues. CDR3 amino acids: CSARDSGTGRGYTF. CDR3 nucleotide sequence: TGCAGTGCTAGAGACTCTGGGACAGGGCGCGGCTACACCTTC.

The V and J genes are TRBV7-6 and TRBJ2-1, with 7 bases identical to TRBD2. Germline trimming cut 10 bases from V and 0 bases from J; bases unmatched to any gene: 6. The CDR3 is 14 residues long. CDR1 is SGHVS, CDR2 FNYEAQ, per germline. CDR3 amino acids: CATRRENSYNEQFF. CDR3 coding DNA: TGTGCCACTCGGCGGGAGAACTCCTACAATGAGCAGTTCTTC.

This clonotype showed up just a few times. Here the CDR3 DNA reads TGTGCCAGCAGTGACAACAGGGGGCTCGAACAGCCCCAGCATTTT. Translating gives CASSDNRGLEQPQHF. The chain carries TRBV25-1 and TRBJ1-5; 9 bases agree with TRBD1. This CDR3 is built from 15 residues. V gave up 3 bases and J gave up 7 bases; unmatched junction bases: 7. Germline lookup yields CDR1 MGHDK and CDR2 SYGVNS.

The genes are TRBV7-2 and TRBJ1-1; D is unclear. Trimming left V 5 bases short and J 4 bases short, with 14 bases between. This CDR3 region has 14 residues. CDR1 is SGHTA, CDR2 FQGNSA, per germline. The CDR3 DNA reads as TGTGCCAGCAGCCATAGAGACGGCTCCACTGAAGCTTTCTTT. It yields the protein CASSHRDGSTEAFF.

V gene TRBV11-3 combines with J gene TRBJ2-7; a weak D match, TRBD2 (6 bases). V lost 3 bases to trimming and J lost 1 base, with 10 bases between them. The CDR3 is 14 amino acids. CDR1 and CDR2 (germline): SGHNT, YENEEA. The CDR3 protein is CASSFVEGSYEQYF. CDR3 DNA sequence: TGTGCCAGCAGCTTTGTGGAGGGATCCTACGAGCAGTACTTC.

This clonotype has only a few counts. V gene TRBV5-1 combines with J gene TRBJ2-3, with TRBD2 as a possible D gene (5 bases). V lost 7 bases and J lost 5, with 20 bases in between. The germline V gene has CDR1 SGHRS and CDR2 YFSETQ. CDR3 length: 15 amino acids. The CDR3 spells CASRARGPEGDTQYF. DNA for the CDR3: TGCGCCAGCCGGGCCCGCGGGCCCGAGGGAGATACGCAGTATTTT.

V is TRBV29-1 and J is TRBJ2-1; 12 positions agree with TRBD1. This CDR3 is 12 amino acids long. The germline CDR1 and CDR2 sequences are SQVTM and ANQGSEA. V dropped 7 bases and J dropped 9; count of bases not matched to a gene: 4. CDR3 sequence (DNA): TGCAGCGCCGGGACAGGGGGCATTGAGCAGTTCTTC. It specifies CSAGTGGIEQFF.

This clonotype showed up many times. The rearrangement links TRBV12-3 or TRBV12-4 to TRBJ1-2, with D possibly TRBD1 on 6 matching bases. The V gene lost 6 bases and the J gene lost 9 bases, with 17 bases spanning the gap. The CDR3 has 13 residues. CDR3 region: CASRTGPQGSYTF. CDR3 sequence (DNA): TGTGCCAGCAGGACAGGTCCCCAAGGGAGCTACACCTTC.

This clonotype was detected many times. The V gene is TRBV12-3 or TRBV12-4, the J gene TRBJ2-1, with D perhaps matching TRBD2 (5 bases). V lost 8 bases and J lost 4, with 12 bases in between. This CDR3 is 13 amino acids long. CDR3 sequence: CASFDYPYNEQFF. The CDR3 nucleotides are TGTGCCAGCTTTGACTACCCATACAATGAGCAGTTCTTC.

The V gene is TRBV5-1, the J gene TRBJ2-2; perhaps TRBD2 as D (6 bases). CDR3 length: 12 amino acids. Germline V gives CDR1 SGHRS, CDR2 YFSETQ. V lost 7 bases, J lost 5 bases, and 9 bases lay in between. The CDR3 bases are TGCGCCAGCGGGCGGGAAACCGGGGAGCTGTTTTTT. This translates into CASGRETGELFF.

There are many counts of this clonotype. A read error may produce the germline difference seen at one junction end. The chain is built from TRBV5-1 and TRBJ2-1, with a possible D match to TRBD1 (6 bases). Germline-derived CDR1 and CDR2 are SGHRS and YFSETQ. The CDR3 spans 11 residues. The CDR3 loop is CASSLGATQFF. Here the CDR3 DNA reads TGCGCCAGCAGTTTGGGGGCCACGCAGTTCTTC.

This clonotype was counted between two and nine times. The gene calls are TRBV5-1 and TRBJ2-1; D is uncertain. The ends were cut back, 3 bases at V and 9 bases at J, with 7 bases in the middle. In germline, CDR1 is SGHRS, CDR2 YFSETQ. The CDR3 loop spans 11 amino acids. The CDR3 DNA sequence: TGCGCCAGCAGCTCGCAGATTGAGCAGTTCTTC. Its protein is CASSSQIEQFF. The complete variable domain, with remaining parts taken from reference TRBV5-1 and TRBJ2-1, reads KAGVTQTPRYLIKTRGQQVTLSCSPISGHRSVSWYQQTPGQGLQFLFEYFSETQRNKGNFPGRFSGRQFSNSRSEMNVSTLELGDSALYLCASSSQIEQFFGPGTRLTVL.

This chain connects TRBV11-1 to TRBJ2-3; tentative D call: TRBD2 (6 bases). The germline V gene encodes CDR1 SGHAT and CDR2 FQDESV (reference sequence). The CDR3 runs to 17 residues. With 4 bases removed from V and 1 base from J, the gap between germline ends came to 18 bases. CDR3 sequence reads: CASSSRTPGLRTDTQYF. DNA for the CDR3: TGTGCCAGCAGCTCAAGAACTCCGGGACTCCGCACAGATACGCAGTATTTT.

This clonotype has more than one count but fewer than ten. The V gene is TRBV10-3, the J gene TRBJ1-4; D gene uncertain. The V and J ends lost 3 bases and 5 bases respectively, with 7 bases between them. Germline loops: CDR1 ENHRY, CDR2 SYGVKD. The CDR3 contains 13 residues. The CDR3 DNA reads TGTGCCATCAGTGATTGGGAAAATGAAAAACTGTTTTTT. This sequence encodes CAISDWENEKLFF.